The following is a T cell receptor beta chain sequence with its context. What it binds is unknown. J was trimmed by 5 bases and V by 4 bases; bases with no gene match: 7. This CDR3 has 15 residues. Per germline, CDR1 LGHNA and CDR2 YNFKEQ. These data are taken from a study of T-cell reconstitution after alpha-beta-depleted transplantation in children. Overall study findings and caveats: T-cell counts and diversity were attributed mostly to newly produced T cells one year after transplant.

Preparation of the TCRbeta library involved a method that used unique molecular identifiers. TCRdb passed the PCR reads through MiXCR, listing each CDR3 protein once. The sample shows approximately 500,000 distinct CDR3 sequences, 25% to 30% of them seen only once. Specimen: PBMCs, collected before TCRalphabeta/CD19-depleted stem cell transplant. The chain has TRBV4-2 and TRBJ2-5, with TRBD2 matching 10 bases. The clonotype was recovered from a boy in the first two years of life with Wiskott-Aldrich syndrome, due to receive a stem cell transplant. The CDR3 bases are TGTGCCAGCAGCCTGGGGACTAGCGCGACGGAGACCCAGTACTTC. Translation gives CASSLGTSATETQYF.